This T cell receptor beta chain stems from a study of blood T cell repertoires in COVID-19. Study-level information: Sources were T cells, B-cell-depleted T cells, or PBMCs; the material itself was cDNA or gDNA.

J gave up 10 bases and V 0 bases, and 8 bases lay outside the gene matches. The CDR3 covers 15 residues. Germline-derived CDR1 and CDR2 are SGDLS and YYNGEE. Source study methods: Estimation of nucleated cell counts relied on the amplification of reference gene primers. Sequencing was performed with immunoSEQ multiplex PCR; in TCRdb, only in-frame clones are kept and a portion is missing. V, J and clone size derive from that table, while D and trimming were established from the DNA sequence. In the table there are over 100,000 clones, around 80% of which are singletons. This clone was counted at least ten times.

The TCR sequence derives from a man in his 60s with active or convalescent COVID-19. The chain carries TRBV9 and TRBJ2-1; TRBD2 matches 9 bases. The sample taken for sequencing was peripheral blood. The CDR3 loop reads CASSVGGLAGREQFF. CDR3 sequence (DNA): TGTGCCAGCAGCGTAGGCGGGCTAGCGGGGCGCGAGCAGTTCTTC.